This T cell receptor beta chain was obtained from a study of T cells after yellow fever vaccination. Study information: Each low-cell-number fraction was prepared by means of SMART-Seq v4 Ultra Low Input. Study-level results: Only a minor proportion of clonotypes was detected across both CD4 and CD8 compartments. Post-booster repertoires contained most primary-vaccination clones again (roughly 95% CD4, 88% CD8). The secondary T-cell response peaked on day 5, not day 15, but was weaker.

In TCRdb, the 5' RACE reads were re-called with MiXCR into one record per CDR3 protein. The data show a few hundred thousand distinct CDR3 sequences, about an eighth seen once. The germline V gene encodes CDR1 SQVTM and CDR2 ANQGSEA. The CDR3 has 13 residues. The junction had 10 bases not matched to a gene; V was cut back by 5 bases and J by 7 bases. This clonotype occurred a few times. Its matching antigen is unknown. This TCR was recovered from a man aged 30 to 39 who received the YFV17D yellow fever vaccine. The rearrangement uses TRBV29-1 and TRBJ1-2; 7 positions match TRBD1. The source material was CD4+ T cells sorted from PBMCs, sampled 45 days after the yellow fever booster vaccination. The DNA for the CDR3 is TGCAGCGTTTCGCGACAGGGAAAGGGTGGCTACACCTTC. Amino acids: CSVSRQGKGGYTF.